The 20 T cell receptor beta chains below come from one sample, sequenced in a study of cytomegalovirus exposure and HLA in healthy donors. Profiling relied on immunoSEQ multiplex PCR, and the TCRdb table lists in-frame clones only, not all of them. The sample yields around 200,000 clones, 88% seen once. Sequences were obtained from PBMCs. These receptors came from a woman in her late teens or twenties in good health and CMV-seronegative.

The V gene is TRBV19, the J gene TRBJ1-5, with 9 bases that match TRBD1. V shed 7 bases, J shed 6 bases, and the junction held 16 bases outside the gene matches. The CDR3 loop spans 17 amino acids. Germline V gene sequence: CDR1 LNHDA, CDR2 SQIVND (reference sequence). In nucleotides, the CDR3 is TGTGCCAGTACCCGGAGGACAGGGGAGATGTGGACTCAGCCCCAGCATTTT. Translated: CASTRRTGEMWTQPQHF. Based on the CDR3 plus reference TRBV19 and TRBJ1-5, the full variable domain is DGGITQSPKYLFRKEGQNVTLSCEQNLNHDAMYWYRQDPGQGLRLIYYSQIVNDFQKGDIAEGYSVSREKKESFPLTVTSAQKNPTAFYLCASTRRTGEMWTQPQHFGDGTRLSIL.

Written as DNA, the CDR3 is TGTGCCAGCCGGGACAGGGGAACCGGGGAGCTGTTTTTT. As protein: CASRDRGTGELFF. The rearrangement uses TRBV11-3 and TRBJ2-2; 10 nucleotides align to TRBD1. This CDR3 is built from 13 residues. Germline V gene sequence: CDR1 SGHNT, CDR2 YENEEA. The junction had 2 bases not matched to a gene; V was cut back by 8 bases and J by 5 bases.

This clone was counted once. This chain links TRBV5-8 with TRBJ2-5; D perhaps matches TRBD2 (6 bases). The germline CDR1 and CDR2 sequences are SGHTS and YDEGEE. The CDR3 covers 13 residues. V lost 6 bases and J lost 5, with 14 bases in between. CDR3 DNA sequence: TGTGCCAGCACCACCGGGGGTCCGGAGACCCAGTACTTC. Amino acid sequence: CASTTGGPETQYF.

The chain's CDR3 is CASSYTGLSSTDTQYF. CDR3 bases: TGTGCCAGCAGCTACACGGGACTGTCTAGCACAGATACGCAGTATTTT. This chain joins TRBV7-9 and TRBJ2-3, with a possible D match to TRBD2 (6 bases). The CDR3 consists of 16 residues. Germline CDR1 reads SEHNR; CDR2 reads FQNEAQ (reference sequence). V was pared by 4 bases and J by 0 bases, with 14 bases between. The full variable domain, in which reference TRBV7-9 and TRBJ2-3 provide the parts outside the CDR3, is DTGVSQNPRHKITKRGQNVTFRCDPISEHNRLYWYRQTLGQGPEFLTYFQNEAQLEKSRLLSDRFSAERPKGSFSTLEIQRTEQGDSAMYLCASSYTGLSSTDTQYFGPGTRLTVL.

The chain is built from TRBV27 and TRBJ2-3, with 8 bases matching TRBD2. CDR3 length equals 14 residues. V was clipped by 10 bases and J by 2 bases; unmatched bases: 8. In germline, CDR1 is MNHEY, CDR2 SMNVEV (reference sequence). Here the CDR3 reads CAIASGRNTDTQYF. The DNA for the CDR3 is TGTGCCATCGCTAGCGGGCGAAACACAGATACGCAGTATTTT.

The chain couples TRBV28 to TRBJ1-1, with no clear D. The germline CDR1 and CDR2 sequences are MDHEN and SYDVKM. The ends were cut back, 7 bases at V and 0 bases at J, with 15 bases in the middle. This CDR3 has 15 residues. CDR3 sequence reads: CASTPTGGLNTEAFF. Written as DNA, the CDR3 is TGTGCCAGCACCCCTACTGGAGGTTTGAACACTGAAGCTTTCTTT.

This sequence joins TRBV6-5 and TRBJ2-1; D is uncertain. V shed 10 bases and J shed 6 bases, with 19 bases lying between them. This CDR3 is built from 14 residues. CDR1 and CDR2 from the germline V gene are MNHEY and SVGAGI. CDR3: CATLLSELSNEQFF. The CDR3 nucleotides read TGTGCCACCCTGTTGTCTGAGCTTTCCAATGAGCAGTTCTTC.

The chain has TRBV5-4 and TRBJ2-1, with 9 positions matching TRBD2. The V gene end was trimmed by 4 bases and the J gene end by 8 bases; junction bases not matched to a gene: 10. The CDR3 totals 15 residues. The germline V gene has CDR1 SGHNT and CDR2 YYREEE (reference sequence). The CDR3, as DNA: TGTGCCAGCAGCCCCTCCCCGAGGACTAGCGATGAGCAGTTCTTC. It translates to CASSPSPRTSDEQFF.

The J gene is TRBJ1-1, the V gene TRBV29-1; tentatively, D is TRBD1 (6 bases). Trimming stripped 7 bases from V and 6 bases from J, with 12 bases between. Germline lookup yields CDR1 SQVTM and CDR2 ANQGSEA. The CDR3 spans 11 residues. In nucleotides, the CDR3 is TGCAGCGCAGGGGTAAGGCCTGAAGCTTTCTTT. Its translation is CSAGVRPEAFF.

This clone has only one observation. The rearrangement uses TRBV6-5 and TRBJ2-3, with a weak D call TRBD1 (6 bases). The V gene's germline CDR1 is MNHEY and CDR2 SVGAGI. This CDR3 spans 14 amino acids. V dropped 2 bases and J dropped 4 bases, with 10 bases sitting between them. The CDR3, as DNA: TGTGCCAGCAGTTACGGCACAGGGTCAGATACGCAGTATTTT. Its protein is CASSYGTGSDTQYF.

J is TRBJ1-5 and V is TRBV28; no clear D gene. CDR1 is MDHEN and CDR2 is SYDVKM in the germline V gene. Trimming took off 2 bases at V and 1 base at J, with 9 bases between the two ends. This CDR3 comprises 15 residues. The DNA of the CDR3 is TGTGCCAGCAGTTTAAGTCAGATAAGCAATCAGCCCCAGCATTTT. This translates into CASSLSQISNQPQHF.

In nucleotides, the CDR3 is TGTGCCAGCAGCTTAGAGGAGGGTGGCGAGCAGTACTTC. Its translation is CASSLEEGGEQYF. This chain joins TRBV7-6 and TRBJ2-7; maybe TRBD2 (6 bases). CDR1 is SGHVS, CDR2 FNYEAQ, per germline. The V end was cut by 1 base, the J end by 6 bases, with 10 bases between. The CDR3 is made up of 13 amino acids.

V and J are TRBV4-1 and TRBJ2-1; TRBD2 aligns across 7 bases. The junction had 3 bases not matched to a gene; V was cut back by 0 bases and J by 7 bases. The CDR3 spans 14 residues. The germline V gene has CDR1 MGHRA and CDR2 YSYEKL. The CDR3 DNA reads as TGCGCCAGCAGCCAAGATCGGGGGGTGAATGAGCAGTTCTTC. Its protein product is CASSQDRGVNEQFF.

V gene TRBV4-2 combines with J gene TRBJ1-1, with a weak D call TRBD1 (6 bases). This CDR3 is built from 16 residues. The germline V gene encodes CDR1 LGHNA and CDR2 YNFKEQ. Trimming took off 5 bases at V and 1 base at J, with 17 bases between the two ends. The CDR3 region has the DNA TGTGCCAGCAGCTCTAAAATTGGGGGCGGGAACACTGAAGCTTTCTTT. This translates into CASSSKIGGGNTEAFF.

The count of this clone is one. The rearrangement links TRBV29-1 to TRBJ2-2; D not certain. This CDR3 has 13 amino acids. Germline CDR1 SQVTM, CDR2 ANQGSEA. Trimming shortened V by 5 bases and J by 6 bases, and 13 bases separated the two germline ends. CDR3 nucleotide sequence: TGCAGCGTTCGGCACCTTGAGGCCGGGGAGCTGTTTTTT. The encoded protein is CSVRHLEAGELFF.

The chain employs TRBV4-2 and TRBJ1-1; D gene uncertain. V dropped 1 base and J dropped 6 bases, with 12 bases sitting between them. This CDR3 spans 14 amino acids. Per the germline V gene, CDR1 is LGHNA and CDR2 is YNFKEQ. The CDR3 bases are TGTGCCAGCAGCCAAGCTCAACCGGGAGCTGAAGCTTTCTTT. Protein product: CASSQAQPGAEAFF.

This clone was observed a handful of times. J is TRBJ1-2 and V is TRBV2, with 8 nucleotides matching TRBD1. The junction had 7 bases not matched to a gene; V was cut back by 5 bases and J by 8 bases. CDR1 SNHLY and CDR2 FYNNEI come from the germline V gene. The CDR3 spans 13 residues. CDR3 sequence: CASSTDRGKGYTF. The CDR3 DNA reads TGTGCCAGCAGTACTGACAGGGGAAAGGGCTACACCTTC.

The gene calls are TRBV4-1 and TRBJ2-4; the D gene is possibly TRBD2 (6 bases). The germline CDR1 and CDR2 sequences are MGHRA and YSYEKL. The CDR3 contains 15 residues. The V gene lost 3 bases and the J gene lost 6 bases, with 15 bases spanning the gap. CDR3 DNA: TGCGCCAGCAGCCAGATAGCCGGGACTTCAAACATTCAGTACTTC. This gives the protein CASSQIAGTSNIQYF.

This chain links TRBV29-1 with TRBJ2-2; D is perhaps TRBD2 (5 bases). This CDR3 is built from 12 residues. CDR1 and CDR2 (germline): SQVTM, ANQGSEA. The V and J ends lost 6 bases and 3 bases respectively, with 8 bases between them. The CDR3 DNA reads TGCAGCGTCGGGAAGGACACCGGGGAGCTGTTTTTT. It is translated as CSVGKDTGELFF.

The chain combines TRBV4-1 with TRBJ1-3; D is ambiguous. Germline-derived CDR1 and CDR2 are MGHRA and YSYEKL. The CDR3 spans 17 residues. V lost 1 base, J lost 2 bases, and 15 bases lay in between. CDR3 sequence reads: CASSQVGGFEAGNTIYF. The CDR3 DNA reads as TGCGCCAGCAGCCAAGTAGGAGGGTTTGAAGCTGGAAACACCATATATTTT.